These T cell receptor beta chains were read from a single sample in a study of shared clonotypes between healthy human individuals. Here immunoSEQ multiplex PCR was the method, and the copy in TCRdb shows in-frame clones only, minus some. The data show around 1.1 million clones, around 77% seen once. Sequencing was performed on memory CD4+ T cells from PBMCs. The receptors were gathered from a man younger than 30 in good health. Some clones in this sample may be carry-over from other donors' samples. CDR3s include the opening cysteine and the closing phenylalanine or tryptophan. D genes are given only for firm matches. Clone size is not always given. Where it is, it says once, few, many or a class for expanded clones.

j_call d_call clone_size v_call cdr3_nt cdr3_aa
TRBJ2-7 TRBD2 few TRBV4-2 TGTGCCAGCAGCCAAGATCGGGGACTAGCAAGCGAGCAGTACTTC CASSQDRGLASEQYF
TRBJ2-1 TRBD2 - TRBV5-1 TGCGCCAGCGGACCTAGCGGGAGGGCCTTGGGCAATGAGCAGTTCTTC CASGPSGRALGNEQFF
TRBJ1-1 - - TRBV5-5 TGTGCCAGCAGCCAAGACCGACGGGCGAACACTGAAGCTTTCTTT CASSQDRRANTEAFF
TRBJ2-5 - - TRBV6-1 TGTGCCAGCTCAAGGTGGGGTGGGGTCGGTGAGACCCAGTACTTC CASSRWGGVGETQYF
TRBJ2-3 - - TRBV6-1 TGTGCCAGCAGTGAAGCAGGGCCAGATACGCAGTATTTT CASSEAGPDTQYF
TRBJ2-1 TRBD1 - TRBV5-4 TGTGCCAGCAGCCCCCTCGGACAGGGGGGCTACAATGAGCAGTTCTTC CASSPLGQGGYNEQFF
TRBJ2-1 TRBD2 - TRBV9 TGTGCCAGCAGCGTGAGACTAGCGGGGTCAGATGAGCAGTTCTTC CASSVRLAGSDEQFF
TRBJ2-1 - - TRBV7-2 TGTGCCAGCAGCTTAACAGGAGGCTACAATGAGCAGTTCTTC CASSLTGGYNEQFF
TRBJ1-1 - - TRBV27 TGTGCCAGCACCCGCCACCGGCCAGATAACACTGAAGCTTTCTTT CASTRHRPDNTEAFF
TRBJ1-2 - - TRBV7-2 TGTGCCAGCAGCGCAACTCCACCGGTAGATGGTTACACCTTC CASSATPPVDGYTF
TRBJ1-1 - - TRBV6-4 TGTGCCAGCAGTCCAAGAACTAACACTGAAGCTTTCTTT CASSPRTNTEAFF
TRBJ1-3 - - TRBV5-1 TGCGCCAGCAGCTTTTCGGTCTCGGATGGAAACACCATATATTTT CASSFSVSDGNTIYF
TRBJ2-1 TRBD2 - TRBV7-9 TGTGCCAGCAGCTCCCTACGGCGACTAGCGGGAGGGGTCAATGAGCAGTTCTTC CASSSLRRLAGGVNEQFF
TRBJ2-5 - - TRBV4-1 TGCGCCAGCAGCCCGGGACATGGAAACCAAGAGACCCAGTACTTC CASSPGHGNQETQYF
TRBJ1-4 - - TRBV7-2 TGTGCCAGCAGCTCCGTGCCCATGGGGAATGAAAAACTGTTTTTT CASSSVPMGNEKLFF
TRBJ2-5 - few TRBV7-9 TGTGCCAGCAGCTTGACTGGGGGGGAGACCCAGTACTTC CASSLTGGETQYF
TRBJ1-5 - many TRBV6-5 TGTGCCAGCAGTTACCAGGGTTCCCAGCATTTT CASSYQGSQHF
TRBJ2-7 - - TRBV2 TGTGCCAGCAGTGTAGGGAAAGGCGCCCAGTACTTC CASSVGKGAQYF
TRBJ2-4 - once TRBV5-5 TGTGCCAGCAGCTTGGCCTTGAGGGGCCCTGGCATTCAGTACTTC CASSLALRGPGIQYF
TRBJ2-5 - - TRBV7-3 TGTGCCAGCAGCTTTGGCAGGGAAGAGACCCAGTACTTC CASSFGREETQYF
TRBJ2-3 - once TRBV2 TGTGCCAGCAGCATGCAGGGTTGGGCAGATACGCAGTATTTT CASSMQGWADTQYF
TRBJ2-2 TRBD2 - TRBV10-3 TGTGCCATCAGTGTTAGAGCGGGAGGGCTAAATGTCACCGGGGAGCTGTTTTTT CAISVRAGGLNVTGELFF
TRBJ1-2 - - TRBV6-5 TGTGCCAGCAGTGGGACCGGCGGTCCAAACTATGGCTACACCTTC CASSGTGGPNYGYTF
TRBJ2-5 - - TRBV29-1 TGCAGCGCCACGGACGACCAAGAGACCCAGTACTTC CSATDDQETQYF
TRBJ2-7 TRBD2 - TRBV14 TGTGCCAGCAGCCTGGGACTAGCGGGAACCTACGAGCAGTACTTC CASSLGLAGTYEQYF
TRBJ2-1 TRBD2 - TRBV9 TGTGCCAGCAGCGAGGGGGGACTAGCTTTGTACAATGAGCAGTTCTTC CASSEGGLALYNEQFF
TRBJ2-7 TRBD2 once TRBV10-1 TGCGCCAGCAGTGGGGGGGGGAGGACCTACGAGCAGTACTTC CASSGGGRTYEQYF
TRBJ1-2 - - TRBV7-2 TGTGCCAGCAGCTTAGCCATCGGTTATGGCTACACCTTC CASSLAIGYGYTF
TRBJ2-3 TRBD2 - TRBV10-3 TGTGCCATAGGACTAGCCACAGATACGCAGTATTTT CAIGLATDTQYF
TRBJ1-4 - few TRBV29-1 TGCAGCGTTGATGGCGGCGCAGGGGATGAAAAACTGTTTTTT CSVDGGAGDEKLFF
TRBJ2-7 - - TRBV27 TGTGCCAGCAGAGGGACCCTTTCCTACGAGCAGTACTTC CASRGTLSYEQYF
TRBJ2-5 TRBD2 - TRBV18 TGTGCCAGCTCCCTTACCGGTACAGGACTAGTCAGTGGGGAGACCCAGTACTTC CASSLTGTGLVSGETQYF
TRBJ2-5 - - TRBV14 TGTGCCAGCAGCCGACTTCAGGGGGAGGCGACCCAGTACTTC CASSRLQGEATQYF
TRBJ2-6 - few TRBV9 TGTGCCAGCAGCGCCCTCTCCCAGGGAGGAGGGGCCAACGTCCTGACTTTC CASSALSQGGGANVLTF
TRBJ2-1 TRBD1 once TRBV9 TGTGCCAGCAGCCCGGGACAGGGAGACAATGAGCAGTTCTTC CASSPGQGDNEQFF
TRBJ1-1 TRBD1 few TRBV9 TGTGCCAGCAGCGTGGACAGGGGTGAAGCTTTCTTT CASSVDRGEAFF
TRBJ1-4 - - TRBV5-1 TGCGCCAGCAGCACCGGGGCTAATGAAAAACTGTTTTTT CASSTGANEKLFF
TRBJ2-5 TRBD1 once TRBV7-6 TGTGCCAGCAGCTTTGAGGACAGGTCGGGGGAGACCCAGTACTTC CASSFEDRSGETQYF
TRBJ2-5 TRBD2 - TRBV10-2 TGCGCCAGCAGTGATTCATGGCGGGAGAAACAAGAGACCCAGTACTTC CASSDSWREKQETQYF
TRBJ2-1 TRBD2 - TRBV2 TGTGCCAGCAGGCGACTAGCTAGCGGGACCTACAATGAGCAGTTCTTC CASRRLASGTYNEQFF
TRBJ2-2 - - TRBV2 TGTGCCAGCAGTGTCTGGGGGGAGATCACCGGGGAGCTGTTTTTT CASSVWGEITGELFF
TRBJ2-2 TRBD1 - TRBV19 TGTGCCAGTAGTCCGGGACAGGGTGCCACCGGGGAGCTGTTTTTT CASSPGQGATGELFF
TRBJ2-4 - - TRBV18 TGTGCCAGCGGGGCCGGGAAGGAAGGCATTCAGTACTTC CASGAGKEGIQYF
TRBJ2-7 TRBD2 - TRBV5-1 TGCGCCAGCAGCTTGCGGGGGGTGATGGACGAGCAGTACTTC CASSLRGVMDEQYF
TRBJ2-7 TRBD2 - TRBV7-6 TGTGCCAGCAGCCAAACTCCGGGGGGAGAGCAGTACTTC CASSQTPGGEQYF
TRBJ2-7 TRBD2 - TRBV5-4 TGTGCCAGCAGCCAAGGGACTAGCGGGTACTACGAGCAGTACTTC CASSQGTSGYYEQYF
TRBJ2-5 - - TRBV5-1 TGCGCCAGCAGCCGAGACGTTCAAGAGACCCAGTACTTC CASSRDVQETQYF
TRBJ1-6 - few TRBV28 TGTGCCAGCAGGGGTCAGGGTTCCTATAATTCACCCCTCCACTTT CASRGQGSYNSPLHF
TRBJ2-2 - few TRBV7-3 TGTGCCAGCAGCTTAGGACTGACGCCCGGGGAGCTGTTTTTT CASSLGLTPGELFF
TRBJ1-1 - - TRBV7-9 TGTGCCAGCAGCTTAGCTGTAGGCAGGGTGAACACTGAAGCTTTCTTT CASSLAVGRVNTEAFF
TRBJ1-2 TRBD1 - TRBV29-1 TGCAGCGTGGCACGAACCGGGACAGGGGATTATGGCTACACCTTC CSVARTGTGDYGYTF
TRBJ2-7 - few TRBV19 TGTGCCAGTAGTCTGGCGGTCTCCTACGAGCAGTACTTC CASSLAVSYEQYF
TRBJ2-5 TRBD2 - TRBV30 TGTGCCTGGAGTTGGGGGCTAGCGGGAGGTTACCAAGAGACCCAGTACTTC CAWSWGLAGGYQETQYF